A single sample is the source of the 3 T cell receptor beta chains below, sequenced in a study of T cell clonotyping in hematopoietic cell transplantation. Sequenced by immunoSEQ multiplex PCR; TCRdb stores in-frame clones only, minus some. The table lists roughly 40,000 clones, about 95% of them singletons. What was sequenced was peripheral blood mononuclear cells. Every receptor here comes from a man aged 25-40 years in good health. Some clones in this sample may be carry-over from other donors' samples.

This rearrangement joins TRBV19 to TRBJ1-1; D possibly corresponds to TRBD1 (6 bases). CDR1 and CDR2 from the germline V gene are LNHDA and SQIVND (reference sequence). This CDR3 has 15 amino acids. Trimming removed 4 bases from V and 2 bases from J, with 14 bases in between. CDR3 sequence (DNA): TGTGCCAGTAGTACCCTTTGGACAGAAAACACTGAAGCTTTCTTT. It encodes CASSTLWTENTEAFF.

The rearrangement uses TRBV6-1 and TRBJ2-3, with 9 bases identical to TRBD1. The ends lost 1 base at V and 8 bases at J; junction bases unmatched: 7. This CDR3 comprises 15 residues. The V gene's germline CDR1 is MNHNS and CDR2 SASEGT. The CDR3 here is CASSEVTGGRSTQYF. DNA for the CDR3: TGTGCCAGCAGTGAAGTGACAGGGGGGAGATCTACGCAGTATTTT.

The gene calls are TRBV29-1 and TRBJ1-2; TRBD1 aligns across 8 bases. Germline trimming cut 7 bases from V and 4 bases from J; bases unmatched to any gene: 5. This CDR3 is built from 12 residues. Germline V lookup: CDR1 SQVTM, CDR2 ANQGSEA. CDR3 sequence reads: CSGAGGAYGYTF. CDR3 in DNA: TGCAGCGGGGCAGGGGGCGCCTATGGCTACACCTTC.